This is a list of T cell receptor beta chains from one sample in a study of OX40 agonist ivuxolimab in advanced cancers. TCRdb's copy holds only in-frame clones and misses some; the assay was immunoSEQ multiplex PCR. The data contain 40,000 to 50,000 clones, 82% of them singletons. This material consisted of CD4+ or CD8+ T cells sorted from blood, taken in a trial of the OX40 agonist ivuxolimab. The receptors were gathered from an adult with an advanced solid tumor such as melanoma, head and neck, liver or kidney cancer. The CDR3 runs from the conserved cysteine through the conserved F or W. A D gene is named only where the DNA matches it firmly. Clone size is not always given. Where it is, it says once, few, many or a class for expanded clones.

abundance | d_gene | j_gene | v_gene | CDR3nt | CDR3aa
NA | TRBD2 | TRBJ2-3 | TRBV2 | TGTGCCAGCAGTCCCCGGACTAGCGGGTTATCAGATACGCAGTATTTT | CASSPRTSGLSDTQYF
NA | NA | TRBJ1-6 | TRBV27 | TGTGCCAGCAGTCCGCGGCTGCGACAGAGACATAATTCACCCCTCCACTTT | CASSPRLRQRHNSPLHF
NA | TRBD2 | TRBJ2-3 | TRBV5-1 | TGCGCCAGCAGTCTGGCCCCGACTAGCGGGGGCACAGATACGCAGTATTTT | CASSLAPTSGGTDTQYF
once | TRBD1 | TRBJ1-2 | TRBV18 | TGTGCCAGCTCACCGACTTATAGGACAGGGCCTAACTATGGCTACACCTTC | CASSPTYRTGPNYGYTF
NA | NA | TRBJ1-1 | TRBV6-5 | TGTGCCAGCAGAGGGATCATGAACACTGAAGCTTTCTTT | CASRGIMNTEAFF
NA | NA | TRBJ2-5 | TRBV7-2 | TGTGCCAGCAGCCTTAGCACGGAGACCCAGTACTTC | CASSLSTETQYF
NA | NA | TRBJ1-1 | TRBV15 | TGTGCCACCAGCAGAGATCTTCTACAGGGAAACACTGAAGCTTTCTTT | CATSRDLLQGNTEAFF
NA | NA | TRBJ1-1 | TRBV7-6 | TGTGCCAGCAGCTTACAGGGTATGGGCACTGAAGCTTTCTTT | CASSLQGMGTEAFF
NA | TRBD2 | TRBJ2-5 | TRBV7-7 | TGTGCTAGCAGCTTAGCGGGGGGACAGACCCAGTACTTC | CASSLAGGQTQYF
NA | TRBD1 | TRBJ1-2 | TRBV7-2 | TGTGCCAGCTGGGGGGGACAGGGAAAAATTCGTGGCTACACCTTC | CASWGGQGKIRGYTF
once | TRBD2 | TRBJ2-3 | TRBV4-1 | TGCGCCAGCAGCCCCCTCCTAGCGGGGGGCACAGATACGCAGTATTTT | CASSPLLAGGTDTQYF
NA | NA | TRBJ2-5 | TRBV5-1 | TGCGCCAGCAGCTTGGTGGACGAGCCGGGGGAGACCCAGTACTTC | CASSLVDEPGETQYF
few | NA | TRBJ2-3 | TRBV5-1 | TGCGCCAGCAGCTTGGGAGGGACACATAGCACAGATACGCAGTATTTT | CASSLGGTHSTDTQYF
NA | NA | TRBJ2-5 | TRBV11-1 | TGTGCCAGCAGCTTAAGGACTCCCCAGATGGAGACCCAGTACTTC | CASSLRTPQMETQYF
NA | NA | TRBJ2-7 | TRBV25-1 | TGTGCCAGCAGTGAATTTTACGAGCAGTACTTC | CASSEFYEQYF
NA | TRBD1 | TRBJ2-7 | TRBV5-6 | TGTGCCAGCAGGGGCGGACAGGGCTTACTCTACGAGCAGTACTTC | CASRGGQGLLYEQYF
NA | NA | TRBJ2-3 | TRBV18 | TGTGCCAGCTCACCTCTAGGGCAGGGCGAAGATACGCAGTATTTT | CASSPLGQGEDTQYF
NA | NA | TRBJ1-6 | TRBV6-1 | TGTGCCAGCAGTGCGGGTCCTTATAATTCACCCCTCCACTTT | CASSAGPYNSPLHF
NA | TRBD1 | TRBJ2-1 | TRBV18 | TGTGCCAGCTCACGTCAGGGGGCATCCCTCAATGAGCAGTTCTTC | CASSRQGASLNEQFF
NA | TRBD1 | TRBJ1-2 | TRBV7-2 | TGTGCCAGCAGCTTGACAGGGTTGGACTATGGCTACACCTTC | CASSLTGLDYGYTF
NA | TRBD1 | TRBJ1-6 | TRBV7-9 | TGTGCCAGCAGCTTACTAGCCGGGACAGGGGATTCACCCCTCCACTTT | CASSLLAGTGDSPLHF
NA | NA | TRBJ1-6 | TRBV6-5 | TGTGCCAGCAGTCGGACGGGCTCACCCCTCCACTTT | CASSRTGSPLHF
few | TRBD1 | TRBJ2-5 | TRBV6-5 | TGTGCCAGCAGTTACAGGGGACAGGGCCCTCAAGAGACCCAGTACTTC | CASSYRGQGPQETQYF
once | TRBD1 | TRBJ2-7 | TRBV7-2 | TGTGCCAGCAGCTCGCCCATTGACAGGGGAAGAGAGCAGTACTTC | CASSSPIDRGREQYF
NA | TRBD1 | TRBJ2-7 | TRBV5-4 | TGTGCCAGCAGCGCAGGGGGCAGAGAGTACGAGCAGTACTTC | CASSAGGREYEQYF
NA | NA | TRBJ2-3 | TRBV4-2 | TGTGCCAGCAGCCAAGACAGGGGAATTCAAGATACGCAGTATTTT | CASSQDRGIQDTQYF
NA | NA | TRBJ2-1 | TRBV6-5 | TGTGCCAGCAGCACGACCGTAGGCCATGAGCAGTTCTTC | CASSTTVGHEQFF
NA | NA | TRBJ2-7 | TRBV9 | TGTGCCAGCAGCCCGGACAGGGAGGGCGAGCAGTACTTC | CASSPDREGEQYF
NA | NA | TRBJ1-5 | TRBV30 | TGTGCCTGGAGTGTATCCGGGGACAATCAGCCCCAGCATTTT | CAWSVSGDNQPQHF
NA | NA | TRBJ1-3 | TRBV7-6 | TGTGCCAGCAGCTTAGGGACAGCCTCTGGAAACACCATATATTTT | CASSLGTASGNTIYF
NA | NA | TRBJ2-5 | TRBV5-6 | TGTGCCAGCAGCTTGGCTGGGACACCATTTGAGCAGTACTTC | CASSLAGTPFEQYF
once | NA | TRBJ2-7 | TRBV19 | TGTGCCAGTACTGGGTCCCACGAGCAGTACTTC | CASTGSHEQYF
few | TRBD1 | TRBJ1-2 | TRBV2 | TGTGCCAGCAGCCCTGAGGGGGCTTATGGCTACACCTTC | CASSPEGAYGYTF
NA | NA | TRBJ1-1 | TRBV5-4 | TGTGCCAGCACTAACAGGGATTTGTTCGGGACTGAAGCTTTCTTT | CASTNRDLFGTEAFF
NA | NA | TRBJ2-7 | TRBV5-8 | TGTGCCAGCAGCTTAGGCAGGGCCTACTACGAGCAGTACTTC | CASSLGRAYYEQYF
few | NA | TRBJ2-1 | TRBV6-5 | TGTGCCAGCAGTTCGATCTACAATGAGCAGTTCTTC | CASSSIYNEQFF
NA | NA | TRBJ2-3 | TRBV5-5 | TGTGCCAGCAGCTTGTTGTTTCGGACAGATACGCAGTATTTT | CASSLLFRTDTQYF
NA | TRBD1 | TRBJ2-3 | TRBV29-1 | TGCAGCGTGACGGGACAGGGCACAGATACGCAGTATTTT | CSVTGQGTDTQYF
NA | NA | TRBJ2-3 | TRBV10-3 | TGTGCCATCAGTGGTGCGCTGGGGGGCAGGAGAGATACGCAGTATTTT | CAISGALGGRRDTQYF